This T cell receptor (beta chain) came from a study of early T cells in non-severe SARS-CoV-2 infection. Study-level background: Bulk RNA from unsorted whole blood was sequenced; chains were unpaired. Whole-study findings and limits: Comparison of clonotypes with VDJdb favored anti-spike CD8 responses while missing private and CD4 specificities.

There are many counts of this clonotype. As yet, its antigen is unknown. Attachment of unique molecular identifiers was made to individual cDNA molecules. TCRdb processed the 5' RACE reads anew with MiXCR; each CDR3 protein has one entry. The sample includes 120,000 or so distinct CDR3 sequences, over 9.5% of them seen just once. Germline V CDR1 and CDR2: SEHNR, FQNEAQ (reference sequence). The CDR3 loop spans 16 amino acids. Trimming took 2 bases from V and 1 from J, leaving 14 bases between them. The gene calls are TRBV7-9 and TRBJ1-2, with a possible D match to TRBD1 (5 bases). The clonotype comes from an adult who was a healthcare worker with PCR-confirmed SARS-CoV-2 infection or an uninfected control (not recorded which). This sample comprised whole blood, obtained at baseline. The CDR3 nucleotides read TGTGCCAGCAGCTTAACTCCGCGAGGGGTTAACTATGGCTACACCTTC. Its protein product is CASSLTPRGVNYGYTF. Looking up the rest from reference TRBV7-9 and TRBJ1-2 gives the full variable domain: DTGVSQNPRHKITKRGQNVTFRCDPISEHNRLYWYRQTLGQGPEFLTYFQNEAQLEKSRLLSDRFSAERPKGSFSTLEIQRTEQGDSAMYLCASSLTPRGVNYGYTFGSGTRLTVV.